Each of the 22 T cell receptor beta chains below was sequenced from the same sample in a study of shared clonotypes between healthy human individuals. Generated by immunoSEQ multiplex PCR, the TCRdb table keeps only in-frame clones and is missing some. The table lists millions of clones, about 92% of them singletons. Naive CD8 cells lacked CD45RO and underwent positive selection for CCR7, leaving out terminally differentiated effector memory CD45RA+ cells. The specimen was naive CD8+ T cells from PBMCs. These receptors all come from a man between 18 and 29 years old in good health. Some clones in this sample may be carry-over from other donors' samples.

The V gene is TRBV5-1, the J gene TRBJ2-3, with D perhaps matching TRBD1 (6 bases). CDR3 length: 14 amino acids. V was clipped by 4 bases and J by 2 bases, with 11 bases between them. In germline, CDR1 is SGHRS, CDR2 YFSETQ. CDR3: CASSPGQNTDTQYF. The CDR3 bases are TGCGCCAGCAGCCCTGGACAGAACACAGATACGCAGTATTTT.

The J gene is TRBJ2-6, the V gene TRBV7-6, with D possibly TRBD2 on 6 matching bases. CDR1 and CDR2 from the germline V gene are SGHVS and FNYEAQ. The V end lost 0 bases, the J end lost 3 bases, and 9 bases lay between the germline ends. This CDR3 spans 16 amino acids. CDR3 sequence (DNA): TGTGCCAGCAGCTTAGCGGGGGGAAGTGGGGCCAACGTCCTGACTTTC. This codes for CASSLAGGSGANVLTF.

This sequence joins TRBV11-2 and TRBJ2-1, with 8 bases matching TRBD2. With V trimmed by 4 bases and J by 6 bases, 11 bases remained unmatched. This CDR3 spans 16 amino acids. In germline, CDR1 is SGHAT, CDR2 FQNNGV. CDR3 DNA: TGTGCCAGCAGCTCCTCTGGGCTAGCGGGTTTCAATGAGCAGTTCTTC. This translates into CASSSSGLAGFNEQFF. Variable domain in full (rest from reference TRBV11-2 and TRBJ2-1): EAGVAQSPRYKIIEKRQSVAFWCNPISGHATLYWYQQILGQGPKLLIQFQNNGVVDDSQLPKDRFSAERLKGVDSTLKIQPAKLEDSAVYLCASSSSGLAGFNEQFFGPGTRLTVL.

The DNA for the CDR3 is TGTGCCAGCAGTTTATCCTCTATAACGACTAACACCGGGGAGCTGTTTTTT. Amino acid sequence: CASSLSSITTNTGELFF. V gene TRBV27 combines with J gene TRBJ2-2; D gene unclear. The CDR3 runs to 17 residues. Germline V lookup: CDR1 MNHEY, CDR2 SMNVEV (reference sequence). V lost 0 bases, J lost 2 bases, and 13 bases lay in between.

This clone has a handful of counts. The chain is built from TRBV15 and TRBJ1-5; D may be TRBD1 (6 bases). The CDR3 is 17 residues long. The ends were cut back, 0 bases at V and 6 bases at J, with 18 bases in the middle. The germline gives CDR1 LNHNV, CDR2 YYDKDF (reference sequence). The CDR3, as DNA: TGTGCCACCAGCAGAGACGCCCGCAGACAGGTGACTCAGCCCCAGCATTTT. It yields the protein CATSRDARRQVTQPQHF.

This clone has just one count. Written as DNA, the CDR3 is TGTGCCACCCTCCGCGGGACAGACTACGAGCAGTACTTC. As protein: CATLRGTDYEQYF. The rearrangement joins TRBV6-1 to TRBJ2-7, with a weak D call TRBD1 (7 bases). The CDR3 is made up of 13 amino acids. Germline V gene sequence: CDR1 MNHNS, CDR2 SASEGT. Trimming cost V 10 bases and J 3 bases, with 16 bases left between them.

The chain employs TRBV15 and TRBJ2-1, with TRBD1 identical over 10 bases. Germline trimming cut 5 bases from V and 10 bases from J; bases unmatched to any gene: 8. CDR3 size: 14 residues. Germline-derived CDR1 and CDR2 are LNHNV and YYDKDF (reference sequence). This chain's CDR3 is CATSGDRGFGEQFF. The DNA of the CDR3 is TGTGCCACCAGCGGGGACAGGGGATTTGGGGAGCAGTTCTTC.

The V call is TRBV15, the J call TRBJ2-2; TRBD2 matches 9 bases. The CDR3 loop spans 16 amino acids. In germline, CDR1 is LNHNV, CDR2 YYDKDF (reference sequence). V shed 6 bases and J 3 bases; nucleotides not matched to a gene: 8. CDR3 residues: CATRDWLAGHTGELFF. CDR3 nucleotide sequence: TGTGCCACCAGGGATTGGCTAGCGGGGCACACCGGGGAGCTGTTTTTT.

V gene TRBV6-5 combines with J gene TRBJ1-1; D call uncertain. CDR1 MNHEY and CDR2 SVGAGI come from the germline V gene. With 0 bases removed from V and 6 bases from J, the gap between germline ends came to 8 bases. The CDR3 is 13 residues long. CDR3 protein: CASSYSRSAEAFF. Here the CDR3 DNA reads TGTGCCAGCAGTTACTCGAGGAGCGCTGAAGCTTTCTTT.

CDR3 sequence reads: CASSYLQTPNYGYTF. The CDR3 DNA is TGCGCCAGCAGTTACCTTCAGACTCCTAACTATGGCTACACCTTC. The chain uses TRBV4-1 and TRBJ1-2; D is uncertain. The germline gives CDR1 MGHRA, CDR2 YSYEKL. This CDR3 has 15 residues. Trimming removed 6 bases at V and 0 bases at J, with 14 bases between.

The V call is TRBV25-1, the J call TRBJ1-2; the D gene is possibly TRBD1 (6 bases). Trimming stripped 2 bases from V and 8 bases from J, with 15 bases between. Germline CDR1 reads MGHDK; CDR2 reads SYGVNS. CDR3 length: 14 amino acids. CDR3 bases: TGTGCCAGCAGTGAACCGGAGGCAGGGGAGGGCTACACCTTC. Protein product: CASSEPEAGEGYTF.

V gene TRBV2 combines with J gene TRBJ2-1, with TRBD2 matching over 16 bases. This CDR3 has 20 residues. Germline CDR1 reads SNHLY; CDR2 reads FYNNEI. V lost 3 bases, J lost 0 bases, and 8 bases stayed unmatched. CDR3 nucleotide sequence: TGTGCCAGCAGTGATATGGGACTAGCGGGAGGGCGAAGCTCCTACAATGAGCAGTTCTTC. Translating gives CASSDMGLAGGRSSYNEQFF.

The chain is built from TRBV9 and TRBJ2-3; no definite D call. Germline assignment: CDR1 SGDLS and CDR2 YYNGEE. The length of the CDR3 is 16 residues. Deletions cut 1 base from V and 0 bases from J, with 12 bases between. The CDR3 coding sequence is TGTGCCAGCAGCGTACTGTCTAATCCTAGCACAGATACGCAGTATTTT. Translated, it gives CASSVLSNPSTDTQYF. Full variable domain (rest looked up from reference TRBV9 and TRBJ2-3): DSGVTQTPKHLITATGQRVTLRCSPRSGDLSVYWYQQSLDQGLQFLIQYYNGEERAKGNILERFSAQQFPDLHSELNLSSLELGDSALYFCASSVLSNPSTDTQYFGPGTRLTVL.

V usage is TRBV15 and J usage is TRBJ2-1, with TRBD2 as a possible D gene (5 bases). Germline V gene lookup returns CDR1 LNHNV and CDR2 YYDKDF (reference sequence). The ends were cut back, 3 bases at V and 8 bases at J, with 5 bases in the middle. The CDR3 contains 11 residues. CDR3: CATSRRDEQFF. As DNA, the CDR3 is TGTGCCACCAGCAGGCGGGATGAGCAGTTCTTC. Based on the CDR3 plus reference TRBV15 and TRBJ2-1, the full variable domain is DAMVIQNPRYQVTQFGKPVTLSCSQTLNHNVMYWYQQKSSQAPKLLFHYYDKDFNNEADTPDNFQSRRPNTSFCFLDIRSPGLGDTAMYLCATSRRDEQFFGPGTRLTVL.

The chain couples TRBV4-1 to TRBJ2-5, with D uncertain. Germline CDR1 reads MGHRA; CDR2 reads YSYEKL. The CDR3 loop spans 18 amino acids. The V gene lost 4 bases and the J gene lost 0 bases, with 21 bases spanning the gap. CDR3 bases: TGCGCCAGCAGCCTACCGACCGTGATGCGTGGGAACCAAGAGACCCAGTACTTC. Residues: CASSLPTVMRGNQETQYF.

In DNA form, the CDR3 reads TGTGCCAGTAAACCAAACAAACGGTGGGAAAAACTGTTTTTT. Encoded protein: CASKPNKRWEKLFF. The chain has TRBV19 and TRBJ1-4; no clear D. The germline V gene encodes CDR1 LNHDA and CDR2 SQIVND (reference sequence). CDR3 length equals 14 residues. V lost 7 bases, J lost 8 bases, and 17 bases lay in between.

The chain recombines TRBV4-1 with TRBJ2-7; possibly TRBD2 for D (5 bases). Germline V gene data show CDR1 as MGHRA and CDR2 as YSYEKL. V was shortened by 2 bases and J by 0 bases, with 14 bases between the two germline ends. The CDR3 has 16 residues. As DNA, the CDR3 is TGCGCCAGCAGCCAAACCCCAGCGGCGGACTCCTACGAGCAGTACTTC. It yields the protein CASSQTPAADSYEQYF.

The rearrangement joins TRBV5-1 to TRBJ2-1; 8 positions match TRBD2. V shed 4 bases and J 6 bases; nucleotides not matched to a gene: 9. The CDR3 sequence is 15 residues long. Germline V gene sequence: CDR1 SGHRS, CDR2 YFSETQ. The CDR3 bases are TGCGCCAGCAGCCCAAAGGCGGGAGGATCCAATGAGCAGTTCTTC. Its translation: CASSPKAGGSNEQFF.

The genes are TRBV29-1 and TRBJ2-7; 9 nucleotides agree with TRBD2. Unmatched junction bases numbered 6, after V lost 1 base and J lost 2 bases. This CDR3 is built from 15 residues. Germline-derived CDR1 and CDR2 are SQVTM and ANQGSEA. In DNA, the CDR3 is TGCAGCGTTGAAGGTTGGGCTAGCGGGACCTACGAGCAGTACTTC. Translated, it gives CSVEGWASGTYEQYF.

V usage is TRBV28 and J usage is TRBJ2-4; perhaps TRBD1 as D (5 bases). The CDR3 has 14 amino acids. Germline CDR1 and CDR2: MDHEN and SYDVKM. Between the trimmed V and J ends, which lost 5 bases and 3 bases, there was a span of 11 bases. The DNA of the CDR3 is TGTGCCAGCAGTCCCCGACAGAACAAAAACATTCAGTACTTC. It specifies CASSPRQNKNIQYF.

Remarks on this clone: The same CDR3 can be traced to other DNA sequences in this sample. The chain combines TRBV4-2 with TRBJ2-3; unclear D gene. V was clipped by 1 base and J by 0 bases, with 8 bases between them. This CDR3 comprises 15 residues. The germline CDR1 and CDR2 sequences are LGHNA and YNFKEQ. The CDR3 nucleotides are TGTGCCAGCAGCCAAGGGACCTCTAGCACAGATACGCAGTATTTT. Translated, it gives CASSQGTSSTDTQYF.

V is TRBV4-1 and J is TRBJ2-6, with D uncertain. The CDR3 contains 16 residues. Trimming removed 0 bases from V and 0 bases from J, with 6 bases in between. Germline assignment: CDR1 MGHRA and CDR2 YSYEKL. CDR3 residues: CASSQETGSGANVLTF. The DNA for the CDR3 is TGCGCCAGCAGCCAAGAAACCGGCTCTGGGGCCAACGTCCTGACTTTC.